This T cell receptor (beta chain) was observed in a study of blood T cell repertoires in COVID-19. Across the study: T cells, B-cell-depleted T cells, or PBMCs provided the cDNA or gDNA that served as material.

Categorization into cohorts depended on clinical history that participants reported. Donors in Cohort 3 counted as recovered after two negative PCRs, clearance, or symptom resolution. Germline loops: CDR1 MNHEY, CDR2 SMNVEV (reference sequence). CDR3 length: 15 amino acids. Trimming pared 4 bases from V and 7 bases from J, leaving 16 bases between. Measured with immunoSEQ multiplex PCR; TCRdb has only the in-frame clones, and not every one. The sample consists of 240,000 or so clones, about 89% of them appearing once. The table lists this clone with a count of one. J is TRBJ1-4 and V is TRBV27, with D unclear. Sequenced sample: PBMCs or T cells enriched from blood (not recorded which). The receptor comes from a man aged 40-49 years who had recovered from COVID-19. This chain's CDR3 is CASSSRGMVTEKLFF. CDR3 nucleotides: TGTGCCAGCAGTTCCCGGGGTATGGTGACTGAAAAACTGTTTTTT.